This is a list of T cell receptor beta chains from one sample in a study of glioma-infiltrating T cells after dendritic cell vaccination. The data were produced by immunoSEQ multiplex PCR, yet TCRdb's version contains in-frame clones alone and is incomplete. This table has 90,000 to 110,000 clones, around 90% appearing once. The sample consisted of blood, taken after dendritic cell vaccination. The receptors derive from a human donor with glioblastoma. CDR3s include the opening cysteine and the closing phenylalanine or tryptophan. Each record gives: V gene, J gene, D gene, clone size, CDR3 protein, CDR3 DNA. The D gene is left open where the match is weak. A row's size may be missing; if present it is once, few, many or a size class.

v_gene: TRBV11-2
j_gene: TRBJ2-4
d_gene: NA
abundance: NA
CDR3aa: CASTRRAAGGENIQYF
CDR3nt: TGTGCCAGCACCAGGCGTGCGGCGGGCGGGGAAAACATTCAGTACTTC

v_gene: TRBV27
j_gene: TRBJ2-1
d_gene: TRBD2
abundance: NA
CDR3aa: CASRTGAIGLAEGSYNEQFF
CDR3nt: TGTGCCAGCAGGACCGGGGCCATCGGACTAGCAGAGGGCTCCTACAATGAGCAGTTCTTC

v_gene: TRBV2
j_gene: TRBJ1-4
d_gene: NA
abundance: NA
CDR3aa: CASTGFATNEKLFF
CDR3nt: TGTGCCAGCACAGGCTTTGCAACTAATGAAAAACTGTTTTTT

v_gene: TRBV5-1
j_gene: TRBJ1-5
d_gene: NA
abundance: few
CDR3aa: CASSFPQPLRAQHF
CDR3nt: TGCGCCAGCAGCTTTCCCCAGCCACTTCGGGCCCAGCATTTT

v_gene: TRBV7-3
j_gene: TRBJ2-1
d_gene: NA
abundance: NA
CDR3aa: CASSLQVDNEQFF
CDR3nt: TGTGCCAGCAGCTTACAGGTGGACAATGAGCAGTTCTTC

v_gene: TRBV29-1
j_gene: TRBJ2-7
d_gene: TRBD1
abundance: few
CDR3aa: CSVETGTGAYEQYF
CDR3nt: TGCAGCGTTGAGACCGGGACAGGGGCCTACGAGCAGTACTTC

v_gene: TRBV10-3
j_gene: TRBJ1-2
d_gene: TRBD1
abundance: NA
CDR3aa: CAILPDRGLGGYTF
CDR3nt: TGTGCCATCTTACCGGACAGGGGGCTAGGTGGCTACACCTTC

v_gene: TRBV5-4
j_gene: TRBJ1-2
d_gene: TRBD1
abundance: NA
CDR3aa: CASSPRTGPNYGYTF
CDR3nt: TGTGCCAGCAGCCCCCGGACAGGGCCAAACTATGGCTACACCTTC

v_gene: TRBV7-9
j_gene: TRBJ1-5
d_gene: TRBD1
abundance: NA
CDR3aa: CASSPGTGGQPQHF
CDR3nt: TGTGCCAGCAGCCCTGGGACAGGGGGTCAGCCCCAGCATTTT

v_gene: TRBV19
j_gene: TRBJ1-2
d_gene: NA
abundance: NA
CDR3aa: CASRRGEGSYTF
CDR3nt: TGTGCCAGTAGGAGAGGGGAGGGGAGCTACACCTTC

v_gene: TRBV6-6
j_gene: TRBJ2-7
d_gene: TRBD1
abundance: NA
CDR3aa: CASSPPGQGGYHEQYF
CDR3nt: TGTGCCAGCAGCCCGCCTGGACAGGGGGGATATCACGAGCAGTACTTC

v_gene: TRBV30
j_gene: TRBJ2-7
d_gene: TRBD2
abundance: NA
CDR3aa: CAWSKLAGGPIDEQYF
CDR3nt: TGTGCCTGGAGTAAACTAGCGGGAGGGCCCATCGACGAGCAGTACTTC

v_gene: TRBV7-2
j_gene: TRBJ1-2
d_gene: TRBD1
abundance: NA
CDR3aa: CASRPGTGHGYTF
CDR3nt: TGTGCCAGCAGGCCCGGGACAGGGCATGGCTACACCTTC

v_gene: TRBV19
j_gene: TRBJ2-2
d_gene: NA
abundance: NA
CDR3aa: CASSNKGEGTGELFF
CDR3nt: TGTGCCAGTAGTAATAAAGGGGAAGGAACCGGGGAGCTGTTTTTT

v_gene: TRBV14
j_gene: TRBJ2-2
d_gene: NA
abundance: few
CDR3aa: CASSQEARRANTGELFF
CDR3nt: TGTGCCAGCAGCCAAGAAGCGCGACGGGCGAACACCGGGGAGCTGTTTTTT

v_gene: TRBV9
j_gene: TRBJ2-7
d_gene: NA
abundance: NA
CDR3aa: CASSVGVGSSYEQYF
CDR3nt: TGTGCCAGCAGCGTAGGGGTCGGGAGTTCCTACGAGCAGTACTTC

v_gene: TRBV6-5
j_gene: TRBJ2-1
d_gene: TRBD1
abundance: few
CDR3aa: CASSWDRGNEQFF
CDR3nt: TGTGCCAGCAGTTGGGACAGGGGGAATGAGCAGTTCTTC

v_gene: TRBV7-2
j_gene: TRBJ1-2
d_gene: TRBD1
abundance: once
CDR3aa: CASSRGQFNYGYTF
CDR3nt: TGTGCCAGCAGCCGGGGACAGTTTAACTATGGCTACACCTTC

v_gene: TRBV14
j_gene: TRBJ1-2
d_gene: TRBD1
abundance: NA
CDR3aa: CASSQLTGASGYTF
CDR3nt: TGTGCCAGCAGCCAATTAACAGGGGCGAGTGGCTACACCTTC

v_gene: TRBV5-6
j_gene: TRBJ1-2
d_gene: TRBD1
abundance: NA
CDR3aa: CASSRGLGGGRYGYTF
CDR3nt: TGTGCCAGCAGCCGAGGGTTAGGGGGCGGTCGCTATGGCTACACCTTC

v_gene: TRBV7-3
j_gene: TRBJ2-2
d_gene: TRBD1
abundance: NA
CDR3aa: CASSKDRDTGELFF
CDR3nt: TGTGCCAGCAGCAAAGACAGGGACACCGGGGAGCTGTTTTTT

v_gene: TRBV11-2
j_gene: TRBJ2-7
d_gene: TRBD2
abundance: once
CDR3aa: CASSLGTSGSYEQYF
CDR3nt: TGTGCCAGCAGCTTAGGAACTAGCGGATCCTACGAGCAGTACTTC

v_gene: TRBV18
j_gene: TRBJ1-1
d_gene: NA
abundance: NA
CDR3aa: CASSPRRGPNTEAFF
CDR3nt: TGTGCCAGCTCACCACGCAGGGGCCCGAACACTGAAGCTTTCTTT

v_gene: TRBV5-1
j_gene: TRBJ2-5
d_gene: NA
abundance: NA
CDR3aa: CASSSGGGMGETQYF
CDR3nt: TGCGCCAGCAGCTCGGGTGGAGGGATGGGCGAGACCCAGTACTTC

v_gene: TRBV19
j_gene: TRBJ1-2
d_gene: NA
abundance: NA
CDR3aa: CASSIDRGDGYTF
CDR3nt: TGTGCCAGTAGTATAGATCGGGGGGACGGCTACACCTTC

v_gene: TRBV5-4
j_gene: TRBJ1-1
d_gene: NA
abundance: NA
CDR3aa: CASSLGTGDNTEAFF
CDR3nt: TGTGCCAGCAGCTTAGGAACCGGGGATAACACTGAAGCTTTCTTT

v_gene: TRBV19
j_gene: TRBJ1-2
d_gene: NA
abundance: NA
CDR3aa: CASSTPAGSGGYTF
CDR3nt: TGTGCCAGTAGTACCCCGGCGGGGTCCGGCGGCTACACCTTC

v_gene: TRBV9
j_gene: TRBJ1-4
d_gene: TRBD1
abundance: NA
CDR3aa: CASSTTGGTNEKLFF
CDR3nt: TGTGCCAGCAGCACAACAGGGGGAACTAATGAAAAACTGTTTTTT

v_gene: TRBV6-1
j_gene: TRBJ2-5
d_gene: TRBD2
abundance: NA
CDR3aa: CASILTSGQETQYF
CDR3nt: TGTGCCAGCATTTTGACTAGCGGGCAAGAGACCCAGTACTTC